This T cell receptor (beta chain) was identified in a study of identical twins. Whole-study results and caveats: Findings came from cross-sectional statistics, without long-term follow-up of donors.

Trimming pared 3 bases from V and 5 bases from J, leaving 7 bases between. Germline lookup yields CDR1 KGHDR and CDR2 SFDVKD. CDR3 length: 13 residues. After template switching added a universal primer site, the resulting cDNA carried unique molecular identifiers. TCRdb re-analysed the 5' RACE reads in MiXCR, keeping a single row per CDR3 protein. The table includes more than 1.5 million distinct CDR3 sequences, more than 30% detected once. This clonotype came up a few times. The antigen is unknown. Sequencing used cord blood. The sequence was obtained from a newborn girl in good health. This chain links TRBV24-1 with TRBJ1-5; D remains ambiguous. The CDR3 protein is CATSDPPYQPQHF. Here the CDR3 DNA reads TGTGCCACCAGTGATCCACCTTATCAGCCCCAGCATTTT.